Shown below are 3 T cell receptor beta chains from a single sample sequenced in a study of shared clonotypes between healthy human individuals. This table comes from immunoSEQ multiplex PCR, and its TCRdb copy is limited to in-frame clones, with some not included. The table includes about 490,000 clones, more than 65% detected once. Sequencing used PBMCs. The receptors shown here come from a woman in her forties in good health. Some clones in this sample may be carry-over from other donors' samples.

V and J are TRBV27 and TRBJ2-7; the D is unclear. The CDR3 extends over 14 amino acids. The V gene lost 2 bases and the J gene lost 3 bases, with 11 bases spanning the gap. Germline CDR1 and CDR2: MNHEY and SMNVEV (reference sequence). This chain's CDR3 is CASSLDVRNYEQYF. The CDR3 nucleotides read TGTGCCAGCAGTTTAGACGTCAGAAACTACGAGCAGTACTTC.

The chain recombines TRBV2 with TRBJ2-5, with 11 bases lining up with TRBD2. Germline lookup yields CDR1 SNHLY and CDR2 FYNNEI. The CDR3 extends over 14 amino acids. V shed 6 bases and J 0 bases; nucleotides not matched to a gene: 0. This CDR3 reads CASRGLADQETQYF. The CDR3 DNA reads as TGTGCCAGCAGGGGACTAGCGGACCAAGAGACCCAGTACTTC.

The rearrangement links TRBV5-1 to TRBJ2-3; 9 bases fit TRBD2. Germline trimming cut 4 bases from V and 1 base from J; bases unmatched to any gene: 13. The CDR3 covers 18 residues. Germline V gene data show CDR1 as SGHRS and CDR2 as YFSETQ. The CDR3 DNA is TGCGCCAGCAGCGAGGAAGTAGCGGGGGACCTAGGCACAGATACGCAGTATTTT. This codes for CASSEEVAGDLGTDTQYF.